These 24 T cell receptor beta chains came from one sample sequenced in a study of T cells after yellow fever vaccination. MiXCR was run by TCRdb on the 5' RACE reads, yielding one entry per CDR3 protein. The sample carries some 220,000 distinct CDR3 sequences, about 3% recorded once. Sequenced material: CD4+ T cells sorted from PBMCs, taken 10 days after the yellow fever booster vaccination. These receptors came from a man between 18 and 29 years old who received the YFV17D yellow fever vaccine.

The sample holds a few counts of this clonotype. V usage is TRBV6-5 and J usage is TRBJ1-1, with D possibly being TRBD1 (5 bases). With 1 base removed from V and 4 bases from J, the gap between germline ends came to 13 bases. The CDR3 spans 15 residues. Germline V gives CDR1 MNHEY, CDR2 SVGAGI. The DNA for the CDR3 is TGTGCCAGCAGTTACTGGGCAAGGGGCAGCACTGAAGCTTTCTTT. It encodes CASSYWARGSTEAFF.

This clonotype was seen many times. The chain is built from TRBV18 and TRBJ2-7, with TRBD1 as a possible D gene (8 bases). The CDR3 covers 13 residues. Trimming took 3 bases from V and 7 from J, leaving 13 bases between them. Germline-derived CDR1 and CDR2 are KGHSH and LQKENI. For the CDR3, the DNA is TGTGCCAGCTCACCCAACAGGGGGGGAGAGCAGTACTTC. Translating it yields CASSPNRGGEQYF.

The V gene is TRBV12-3 or TRBV12-4, the J gene TRBJ1-2, with D perhaps TRBD1 (5 bases). This CDR3 is built from 13 residues. Trimming removed 5 bases at V and 5 bases at J, with 12 bases between. The CDR3 loop reads CASSRSRGYGYTF. CDR3 DNA sequence: TGTGCCAGCAGTCGAAGTAGGGGTTATGGCTACACCTTC.

This clonotype appeared many times. This chain links TRBV25-1 with TRBJ1-2; D call uncertain. The CDR3 has 12 residues. Trimming stripped 7 bases from V and 3 bases from J, with 9 bases between. Germline values: CDR1 MGHDK, CDR2 SYGVNS. Here the CDR3 reads CASNTGDYGYTF. The DNA for the CDR3 is TGTGCCAGCAATACCGGGGACTATGGCTACACCTTC.

At least ten counts were recorded for this clonotype. This chain links TRBV11-2 with TRBJ1-4, with D tentatively TRBD1 (5 bases). The germline V gene encodes CDR1 SGHAT and CDR2 FQNNGV. Trimming left V 2 bases short and J 4 bases short, with 14 bases between. The CDR3 length is 16 residues. CDR3 nucleotide sequence: TGTGCCAGCAGCTTAAACCTGGGACCGCTTAATGAAAAACTGTTTTTT. Translation: CASSLNLGPLNEKLFF.

Many counts were recorded for this clonotype. This sequence joins TRBV5-4 and TRBJ1-2; 7 bases map to TRBD1. CDR1 and CDR2 from the germline V gene are SGHNT and YYREEE (reference sequence). The V gene end was trimmed by 4 bases and the J gene end by 8 bases; junction bases not matched to a gene: 8. The length of the CDR3 is 13 residues. In DNA, the CDR3 is TGTGCCAGCAGCACACCGGGACAGTGGGGCTACACCTTC. It translates to CASSTPGQWGYTF.

The rearrangement links TRBV7-2 to TRBJ1-5; 9 nucleotides match TRBD1. The trim removed 3 bases at V and 2 bases at J, leaving 5 bases unmatched. The germline CDR1 and CDR2 sequences are SGHTA and FQGNSA. The CDR3 is 16 residues long. The CDR3, as DNA: TGTGCCAGCAGCTTCCGGGACAGGGCGGGCAATCAGCCCCAGCATTTT. It codes for CASSFRDRAGNQPQHF.

V gene TRBV7-2 combines with J gene TRBJ2-3, with 9 bases fitting TRBD2. CDR1 is SGHTA, CDR2 FQGNSA, per germline. This CDR3 has 17 amino acids. The V and J ends lost 3 bases and 1 base, in that order; junction bases with no gene match: 8. CDR3 nucleotides: TGTGCCAGCAGCTTCCAAGCGGGGGGATTGGGCACAGATACGCAGTATTTT. Translated, it gives CASSFQAGGLGTDTQYF.

This clonotype was seen repeatedly, ten times or more. The chain couples TRBV6-2 or TRBV6-3 to TRBJ2-7; D may match TRBD1 or TRBD2 (5 bases each). The V end lost 2 bases, the J end lost 5 bases, and 19 bases lay between the germline ends. The CDR3 extends over 16 amino acids. CDR1 and CDR2 (germline): MNHEY, SVGEGT. CDR3 nucleotide sequence: TGTGCCAGCAGTTACAGGGGCAGGGCCGGACTTAACGAGCAGTACGTC. This sequence encodes CASSYRGRAGLNEQYV.

In its sample, this clonotype was seen a few times. As DNA, the CDR3 is TGCAGTGCTAGACCCCCAGGGGGTATCTTGGGCTACACCTTC. Translation: CSARPPGGILGYTF. The chain recombines TRBV20-1 with TRBJ1-2; 7 positions agree with TRBD1. Germline CDR1 DFQATT, CDR2 SNEGSKA (reference sequence). The CDR3 extends over 14 amino acids. V lost 2 bases and J lost 8; bases outside the gene matches: 11.

This clonotype was seen many times. This chain connects TRBV4-3 to TRBJ2-3, with a weak D call TRBD2 (6 bases). V gave up 4 bases and J gave up 3 bases, with 17 bases separating them. The CDR3 runs to 16 residues. CDR1 is LGHNA and CDR2 is YSLEER in the germline V gene. The CDR3, as DNA: TGCGCCAGCAGCCCCGCCGGGGCGGGGAATACAGATACGCAGTATTTT. This gives the protein CASSPAGAGNTDTQYF.

This sequence joins TRBV20-1 and TRBJ2-1; no clear D. Germline assignment: CDR1 DFQATT and CDR2 SNEGSKA (reference sequence). The CDR3 runs to 13 residues. Trimming shortened V by 2 bases and J by 3 bases, and 8 bases separated the two germline ends. The chain's CDR3 is CSARSSYYNEQFF. Written as DNA, the CDR3 is TGCAGTGCTAGATCAAGCTACTACAATGAGCAGTTCTTC.

This clonotype showed up many times. V gene TRBV14 combines with J gene TRBJ2-5; TRBD2 might be the D (6 bases). CDR3 size: 16 residues. Germline values: CDR1 SGHDN, CDR2 FVKESK. V lost 0 bases to trimming and J lost 5 bases, with 16 bases between them. CDR3 in DNA: TGTGCCAGCAGCCAAGATCGTTTACCGGCGGGGGAGACCCAGTACTTC. Its translation is CASSQDRLPAGETQYF.

This clonotype has a handful of counts. The rearrangement joins TRBV18 to TRBJ1-5; TRBD1 aligns across 7 bases. The V gene's germline CDR1 is KGHSH and CDR2 LQKENI. The CDR3 loop spans 15 amino acids. The V and J ends lost 1 base and 3 bases, in that order; junction bases with no gene match: 3. CDR3 sequence: CASSPQGQSNQPQHF. The DNA of the CDR3 is TGTGCCAGCTCACCACAGGGACAGTCCAATCAGCCCCAGCATTTT. Supplemented by reference TRBV18 and TRBJ1-5, the full variable domain reads NAGVMQNPRHLVRRRGQEARLRCSPMKGHSHVYWYRQLPEEGLKFMVYLQKENIIDESGMPKERFSAEFPKEGPSILRIQQVVRGDSAAYFCASSPQGQSNQPQHFGDGTRLSIL.

The V call is TRBV28, the J call TRBJ1-1, with D perhaps TRBD1 (5 bases). CDR1 and CDR2 (germline): MDHEN, SYDVKM. Trimming took off 4 bases at V and 1 base at J, with 16 bases between the two ends. The CDR3 extends over 16 amino acids. This chain's CDR3 is CASSSPQGSRNTEAFF. CDR3 nucleotides: TGTGCCAGCAGTTCCCCCCAGGGATCTCGGAACACTGAAGCTTTCTTT.

This clonotype has more than one count but fewer than ten. The rearrangement joins TRBV20-1 to TRBJ2-2, with 9 bases identical to TRBD1. The CDR3 runs to 14 residues. The V gene's germline CDR1 is DFQATT and CDR2 SNEGSKA (reference sequence). Trimming took 0 bases from V and 6 from J; bases not matched to a gene: 2. CDR3 region: CSARERQGAGELFF. The CDR3 nucleotides are TGCAGTGCTAGAGAAAGACAGGGGGCCGGGGAGCTGTTTTTT.

V usage is TRBV5-1 and J usage is TRBJ2-7; unclear D gene. The ends were cut back, 1 base at V and 5 bases at J, with 16 bases in the middle. CDR3 size: 15 residues. From germline, CDR1 is SGHRS and CDR2 YFSETQ. The CDR3 region has the DNA TGCGCCAGCAGCTTGAACGGACCACCCCGGGACGAGCAGTACTTC. Its protein product is CASSLNGPPRDEQYF.

This clonotype was observed a few times. CDR3 region: CASSQTVRSYEQYF. CDR3 nucleotide sequence: TGTGCCAGCAGCCAAACCGTCCGCTCCTACGAGCAGTACTTC. The chain joins TRBV3-1 to TRBJ2-7; D remains ambiguous. The CDR3 is 14 amino acids. Germline CDR1 LGHDT, CDR2 YNNKEL (reference sequence). The V and J ends lost 2 bases and 0 bases respectively, with 8 bases between them.

This clonotype was seen at least ten times. The V call is TRBV12-3 or TRBV12-4, the J call TRBJ1-2; D gene unclear. V was cut by 4 bases and J by 5 bases, with 5 bases left in between. The CDR3 has 11 amino acids. CDR3: CASSSGYGYTF. As DNA, the CDR3 is TGTGCCAGCAGTTCCGGGTATGGCTACACCTTC.

This clonotype came up many times. The V gene is TRBV20-1, the J gene TRBJ2-7; D possibly corresponds to TRBD2 (5 bases). With 4 bases removed from V and 0 bases from J, the gap between germline ends came to 10 bases. The germline CDR1 and CDR2 sequences are DFQATT and SNEGSKA (reference sequence). CDR3 length equals 13 residues. CDR3 in DNA: TGCAGTGCTAAAGCGGAGAGCTCCTACGAGCAGTACTTC. Its protein is CSAKAESSYEQYF.

This clonotype was seen many times. This chain uses TRBV2 with TRBJ1-1, with D perhaps matching TRBD1 (6 bases). V was shortened by 9 bases and J by 11 bases, with 16 bases between the two germline ends. From germline, CDR1 is SNHLY and CDR2 FYNNEI. The CDR3 spans 11 residues. The CDR3 loop is CASIVTGPAFF. The CDR3 nucleotides read TGTGCCAGTATTGTGACAGGTCCCGCTTTCTTT. Complete variable domain (other parts from reference TRBV2 and TRBJ1-1): EPEVTQTPSHQVTQMGQEVILRCVPISNHLYFYWYRQILGQKVEFLVSFYNNEISEKSEIFDDQFSVERPDGSNFTLKIRSTKLEDSAMYFCASIVTGPAFFGQGTRLTVV.

The chain employs TRBV20-1 and TRBJ2-1; D may be TRBD2 (6 bases). Germline assignment: CDR1 DFQATT and CDR2 SNEGSKA (reference sequence). The CDR3 consists of 11 residues. V shed 7 bases and J shed 4 bases, with 8 bases lying between them. The CDR3 coding sequence is TGCAGTGTGGCGGGGTACAATGAGCAGTTCTTC. This sequence encodes CSVAGYNEQFF.

Worth noting for this clonotype: The junction departs from the called germline gene at one end, perhaps through a read error. The genes are TRBV5-1 and TRBJ2-1, with 11 bases that match TRBD1. Germline V gene sequence: CDR1 SGHRS, CDR2 YFSETQ. There are 15 residues in the CDR3. The CDR3 DNA follows: TGCGCCAGCAGCTCCGGGGACAGGGGGTACAGTGAGCAGTTCTTC. It codes for CASSSGDRGYSEQFF.

The chain joins TRBV7-2 to TRBJ2-5; D unresolved. Germline values: CDR1 SGHTA, CDR2 FQGNSA. The CDR3 loop spans 16 amino acids. V was pared by 2 bases and J by 7 bases, with 20 bases between. The CDR3 is CASSLMMVAAWGTQYF. The CDR3 region has the DNA TGTGCCAGCAGCTTAATGATGGTTGCGGCCTGGGGGACCCAGTACTTC.